These 8 T cell receptor beta chains came from one sample sequenced in a study of T cells in Graves' hyperthyroidism and ophthalmopathy. Amplification of TCR beta CDR3 regions was performed using RNA transcripts as template. The TCR CDR3 was amplified in a first-round RT-PCR using the HTBI primer set. MiXCR, run by TCRdb on the multiplex PCR reads, gives a single entry per CDR3 protein. The data show fewer than 650,000 distinct CDR3 sequences, about 15% seen once. The sequencing sample was made of blood. Receptor source: a woman in her thirties or forties with Graves' ophthalmopathy.

This clonotype was seen ten or more times. At one boundary the junction diverges from the germline segment, which might be a read error. V gene TRBV29-1 combines with J gene TRBJ2-7, with D hard to call. This CDR3 region has 14 residues. Germline V gives CDR1 SQVTM, CDR2 ANQGSEA. The CDR3 sequence: CSVEESRSSYEQYF. The CDR3 DNA reads as TGCAGCGTCGAAGAGAGTAGGAGCTCCTACGAGCAGTACTTC.

This clonotype was seen at least ten times. V usage is TRBV25-1 and J usage is TRBJ2-5; 10 positions match TRBD2. The J segment lost 5 bases and the V segment lost 0 bases, leaving 6 bases of the junction unmatched. The CDR3 sequence is 16 residues long. Per the germline V gene, CDR1 is MGHDK and CDR2 is SYGVNS. CDR3 region: CASSEYEREGLETQYF. The DNA for the CDR3 is TGTGCCAGCAGTGAATACGAGCGGGAGGGCCTTGAGACCCAGTACTTC.

This clonotype showed up many times. The chain couples TRBV12-3 or TRBV12-4 to TRBJ2-7; perhaps TRBD1 as D (6 bases). CDR3 length: 15 residues. Trimming stripped 5 bases from V and 5 bases from J, with 19 bases between. CDR3 DNA sequence: TGTGCCAGCAGTCCTACCGGGCCACAGGGAAACGAGCAGTACTTC. Amino acids: CASSPTGPQGNEQYF.

A few counts support this clonotype. V gene TRBV20-1 combines with J gene TRBJ2-5; D ambiguous. The CDR3 is 13 amino acids. V lost 1 base to trimming and J lost 1 base, with 7 bases between them. Germline V CDR1 and CDR2: DFQATT, SNEGSKA (reference sequence). This CDR3 reads CSARARAQETQYF. CDR3 coding DNA: TGCAGTGCTAGAGCTAGGGCCCAAGAGACCCAGTACTTC.

This clonotype was seen ten or more times. J is TRBJ1-1 and V is TRBV19; D not certain. Trimming cost V 0 bases and J 3 bases, with 14 bases left between them. Germline CDR1 is LNHDA and CDR2 is SQIVND (reference sequence). The length of the CDR3 is 16 residues. The CDR3: CASSIDLWAGDTEAFF. The CDR3 DNA follows: TGTGCCAGTAGTATAGATCTCTGGGCCGGGGACACTGAAGCTTTCTTT.

CDR3 nucleotide sequence: TGTGCCAGCGGAACCGGGACAGGGGCTCAGATGAACTATGGCTACACCTTC. Translation: CASGTGTGAQMNYGYTF. The gene calls are TRBV6-2 or TRBV6-3 and TRBJ1-2; TRBD1 matches 10 bases. Germline CDR1 is MNHEY and CDR2 is SVGEGT. The CDR3 spans 17 residues. With 8 bases clipped from V and 2 bases from J, the junction kept 14 bases outside the gene matches.

This clonotype occurred many times. This CDR3 is CASSPTSGSIDEQYF. The DNA of the CDR3 is TGTGCCAGCAGCCCAACTAGCGGGAGTATCGACGAGCAGTACTTC. This rearrangement joins TRBV7-9 to TRBJ2-7, with 11 bases matching TRBD2. V was pared by 5 bases and J by 5 bases, with 8 bases of the junction left unmatched. This CDR3 has 15 amino acids. Germline V CDR1 and CDR2: SEHNR, FQNEAQ (reference sequence).

The sample holds a few counts of this clonotype. A read error is possible here, since a much larger clone lies one base away. Because it lacks the conserved phenylalanine or tryptophan at the end, this CDR3 is likely a read error. The V gene is TRBV7-8, the J gene TRBJ1-1; the D gene is possibly TRBD1 (6 bases). This CDR3 is 15 amino acids long. V was pared by 2 bases and J by 4 bases, with 14 bases between. Germline V gene data show CDR1 as SGHVS and CDR2 as FQNEAQ. This CDR3 reads CASSLLGGVATEAFL. CDR3 sequence (DNA): TGTGCCAGCAGCTTACTAGGGGGGGTGGCCACTGAAGCTTTCCTT.